A single sample is the source of the 3 T cell receptor beta chains below, sequenced in a study of technical replicates of blood from several donors. Using immunoSEQ multiplex PCR, the repertoire was profiled, and TCRdb retains in-frame clones only, with some absent. The table lists more than 90,000 clones, more than 90% of them singletons. Sequences were obtained from T cells isolated from PBMCs. These receptors came from a human donor in good health.

The chain is built from TRBV7-7 and TRBJ2-7; tentative D call: TRBD1 (6 bases). Per the germline V gene, CDR1 is SSHAT and CDR2 is FNYEAQ (reference sequence). The V end lost 5 bases, the J end lost 5 bases, and 19 bases lay between the germline ends. The CDR3 sequence is 15 residues long. CDR3 DNA: TGTGCCAGCAGCCCATCAACCGGGACACCCCACGAGCAGTACTTC. This codes for CASSPSTGTPHEQYF.

The V and J genes are TRBV10-1 and TRBJ2-1, with D perhaps TRBD2 (5 bases). The germline V gene encodes CDR1 WNHNN and CDR2 SYGVQD (reference sequence). There are 16 residues in the CDR3. Trimming removed 0 bases from V and 5 bases from J, with 14 bases in between. The CDR3 nucleotides read TGCGCCAGCAGTGAGTCTTCGGACTGGCGCCACAATGAGCAGTTCTTC. Its translation: CASSESSDWRHNEQFF.

The V and J genes are TRBV5-6 and TRBJ2-5, with D tentatively TRBD2 (5 bases). The CDR3 has 14 amino acids. The V gene lost 3 bases and the J gene lost 3 bases, with 12 bases spanning the gap. From germline, CDR1 is SGHDT and CDR2 YYEEEE. This CDR3 is CASSSSDLEETQYF. For the CDR3, the DNA is TGTGCCAGCAGCTCCTCGGACTTGGAAGAGACCCAGTACTTC.